These T cell receptor beta chains were read from a single sample in a study of cytomegalovirus exposure and HLA in healthy donors. TCRdb keeps only in-frame clones here, not all; method: immunoSEQ multiplex PCR. Of approximately 97,000 clones listed, approximately 73% are singletons. What was sequenced was PBMCs. All receptors derive from a man aged 35 to 55 in good health and CMV-seronegative. Both conserved end residues are part of each CDR3.

v_call cdr3_aa
TRBV7-8 CASSLIDGAGTPQHF
TRBV4-2 CASSLLTGTNSPLHF
TRBV27 CASRWAYRRTEAFF
TRBV13 CASSLAGTSYGYTF
TRBV4-2 CASSRGTGGADQPQHF
TRBV6-1 CASSGHQGTEISYGYTF
TRBV7-3 CASSNGLNQPQHF
TRBV30 CAWSLGGQWTGELFF
TRBV4-1 CASSQQGLNNQPQHF
TRBV7-2 CASSLAEVSEQFF
TRBV5-1 CASSFGQGAGYGYTF
TRBV15 CATSRDGPVSPDNEQFF
TRBV28 CASGLTGGIYNSPLHF
TRBV4-3 CASSQDHRAYSNQPQHF
TRBV11-3 CASSPPGLRNEQFF
TRBV5-6 CASSLGQGGNDEQYF
TRBV13 CASSYSTGVTDTQYF
TRBV4-2 CASSQASGGLIYGYTF
TRBV5-1 CASTHTGTEETQYF
TRBV7-3 CASSFSAYSEQYF
TRBV27 CASSRGRSPLHF
TRBV7-3 CASSLSSGAMNEQFF
TRBV7-9 CASGGLEGASYEQYF
TRBV23-1 CASRPGIPPRSEAFF
TRBV7-9 CASSTGSNTEAFF
TRBV10-3 CAISDQGGTYEQYF
TRBV7-6 CASSAASYREETQYF
TRBV2 CASSEGAEPDTQYF
TRBV5-4 CASSPTGGFTEAFF
TRBV7-9 CASSLQGAGTEAFF
TRBV7-2 CASSLVGTGVVENYGYTF
TRBV5-6 CASSPSSRLYTDTQYF
TRBV7-9 CASSLGQAGSQPQHF
TRBV7-7 CASSLRTGSYEQYF
TRBV4-3 CASSQVDSLANTGELFF
TRBV28 CASSSTGYREKLFF
TRBV27 CASSFSHRAFEAFF
TRBV29-1 CSVGQGQAGNTIYF
TRBV14 CASSQNPDRRDEKLFF
TRBV6-1 CAINGQGASYEQYF
TRBV11-2 CASSLIWPPGNTIYF
TRBV15 CATSRDGRGFNYGYTF
TRBV5-4 CASSSTPGDYGYTF
TRBV7-9 CASSLTGQHNYGYTF
TRBV6-1 CASTPWQGVYEQYF
TRBV7-2 CASSNTRDGLGSTGELFF
TRBV10-2 CASSESGGGASGELFF
TRBV30 CAWSEGAVYEQYF
TRBV6-4 CARTTQTGPNEKLFF
TRBV27 CASSFQGSYEQYF